The clone carrying this T cell receptor (beta chain) occurred a few times. Germline V CDR1 and CDR2: LNHDA, SQIVND (reference sequence). CDR3 length equals 15 residues. The V end lost 6 bases, the J end lost 6 bases, and 19 bases lay between the germline ends. Time point noted: newly diagnosed GD, antithyroid drugs for less than 3 months. Following extraction of RNA from PBMCs, that RNA was used to make the TCR library. The data were obtained in a study of regulatory T cells in long-lasting Graves disease. Study context: Antithyroid drug intake by newly diagnosed Graves' patients had lasted under 3 months.

Both iRepertoire HTBI primers and Arm-PCR of CDR3 regions were used to build the TCR beta libraries. Study processing details: Samples revealed 50 to 75 TRBV and around 13 TRBJ segments. TCRdb itself ran the multiplex PCR reads through MiXCR, one entry per CDR3 protein. These V and J calls are TCRdb output, not the study's own analysis. The data contain 510,000 or so distinct CDR3 sequences, more than 10% of them singletons. A further study also used this sample, focusing on T cells in Graves' hyperthyroidism and ophthalmopathy. That paper adds: TCR CDR3 regions were first amplified by RT-PCR with HTBI primers. A median around six months before onset, the model predicted ophthalmopathy.

The starting material was peripheral blood mononuclear cells (PBMCs), obtained at new diagnosis, from a patient treated with antithyroid drugs. This receptor was identified in a woman in her twenties or thirties with Graves disease. The chain couples TRBV19 to TRBJ2-3; tentatively, D is TRBD1 (6 bases). The CDR3 sequence: CASRSGTFVADTQYF. The CDR3 coding sequence is TGTGCCAGTAGGTCCGGGACATTCGTAGCGGATACGCAGTATTTT. The full variable domain, completed using reference TRBV19 and TRBJ2-3, is DGGITQSPKYLFRKEGQNVTLSCEQNLNHDAMYWYRQDPGQGLRLIYYSQIVNDFQKGDIAEGYSVSREKKESFPLTVTSAQKNPTAFYLCASRSGTFVADTQYFGPGTRLTVL.